This T cell receptor (beta chain) was identified during a study of post-analysis software for immune sequencing data (dated by TCRdb to between 2015 and 2016). Some background on the complete study: Disease courses on record covered relapsing-remitting, secondary progressive and progressive-relapsing multiple sclerosis, though some patients had no subtype annotation. The multiple sclerosis patient repertoires were compared with approximately 11 previously published healthy control repertoires from donors aged roughly 6 to 25 years. A subset of samples was prepared in parallel using single-end sample barcoding, then pooled and co-amplified after Illumina adapter ligation. The investigation overall reported the following: Patients showed significantly higher frequencies than controls for several TRBV segments, among them TRBV5-6, TRBV5-1 and TRBV20-1. When samples were clustered directly using the F measure, samples prepared in the same batch co-clustered strongly, which prompted a batch-effect correction. The multiple sclerosis patient group was slightly younger than the control group. Compared with controls, multiple sclerosis patients had significantly lower normalized Chao1 diversity, a finding suggesting substantial peripheral T-cell clonal expansion.

The CDR3 measures 15 amino acids from cysteine to phenylalanine. The retained sequence is limited to the CDR3, 45 bases, with the frame set at the first base. The CDR1 and CDR2 encoded by the germline V gene (reference sequence) are LGHDT and YNNKEL. V sheds 1 base and J sheds 6 bases, leaving 14 bases between their ends. Library preparation used PCR. Instrument used: Illumina HiSeq 2500. To reduce PCR and sequencing biases, unique molecular identifiers were incorporated into the TCR beta cDNA libraries. Per 1 to 10 million input T cells, some 500,000 cDNA molecules were obtained, such that each molecule approximated one T cell. The same protocol used for the earlier healthy control dataset was applied to prepare and sequence the patient libraries. Within a given batch, samples were prepared together, multiplexed and sequenced on the same HiSeq lane. In the authors' own workflow: MIGEC handled the raw barcoded reads, throwing out single-read molecular identifier groups before consensus assembly and CDR3 extraction. VDJtools was used for post-analysis of the clonotype tables, with diversity normalized by down-sampling every dataset to the smallest sample size. Repertoire overlap clustering matched CDR3 amino acid but not nucleotide sequences to correct batch-related cross-sample contamination. The public reads were reanalyzed by TCRdb: fastp trimming at Q25, MiXCR alignment, in-frame beta chains only. Rows are unified per CDR3 protein, each entry keeping the most common DNA and genes. The V and J calls shown here were made by TCRdb, not taken from the authors' results. Across this sample there are approximately 440,000 distinct CDR3 sequences, with 45% seen only once. Around 10% of the sample rests with the top ten.

To demonstrate the VDJtools post-analysis software, TCR beta repertoires were profiled from the peripheral blood of more than ten young patients with multiple sclerosis. The multiple sclerosis patients were children and adolescents ranging in age from roughly 6 to 15 years. In regard to this clonotype: Which antigen it targets is not known. Base qualities are not at hand, and no much larger clone is one base apart.

Sequencing was carried out using blood. Recombination connected TRBV3-1 to TRBJ2-3; the D gene is not confidently resolved. The sequence derives from a girl aged 5 to 17 with multiple sclerosis. The CDR3 reads as follows: CASSQGQAPSDTQYF. The sequenced DNA: TGTGCCAGCAGCCAAGGGCAGGCGCCCTCGGATACGCAGTATTTT.